The sequence of this T cell receptor (beta chain) was determined in a study of T cells after somatic rescue of genetic block (dated by TCRdb to 2019 to 2021). About the study as a whole: The study assessed how robust, over the long term, a T-cell system was when the system had developed through somatic rescue of a genetic block in T-cell development.

To prepare the library, the immunoSEQ multiplex PCR assay was applied. The immuneACCESS repertoire file appears here via TCRdb, limited to in-frame rearrangements. These files lack a portion of the clones; in checked studies, under half of the deficit traces to unresolved V genes, and the cause of the others is not known. The sample contains about 67,000 clones, 92% of them found a single time. The ten largest make up around 3% of the sample. V drops 0 bases and J drops 9 bases, leaving 18 bases in between. CDR1 and CDR2 are read off the germline V gene as MGHRA and YSYEKL. There are 16 amino acids in the CDR3, from cysteine to phenylalanine inclusive. The read is trimmed to its CDR3 DNA, 48 bases read in frame from base 1. Notes on this clone: Its antigen is currently not known. There are no base qualities to consult, and no much larger clone falls within one base.

Sequenced: peripheral blood mononuclear cells (PBMCs). The chain is assembled from TRBV4-1 and TRBJ2-1; the D gene could be either TRBD1 or TRBD2, each agreeing at 9 bases. The receptor was derived from a man aged 35-49 years. The CDR3 protein sequence reads: CASSQERLAGQGEQFF. DNA sequence: TGCGCCAGCAGCCAAGAGCGCCTAGCGGGACAGGGTGAGCAGTTCTTC.